These 29 T cell receptor beta chains were sequenced from one sample in a study of shared clonotypes between healthy human individuals. TCRdb's table, derived via immunoSEQ multiplex PCR, lists solely in-frame clones and lacks some. The data contain roughly 2,000,000 clones, about 95% of them singletons. As defined, naive CD8 cells were CD45RO-negative and positively selected for CCR7, with terminally differentiated effector memory CD45RA+ cells excluded. Specimen: naive CD8+ T cells sorted from blood. These receptors were taken from a man between 18 and 35 years old in good health.

The chain employs TRBV29-1 and TRBJ1-2; no clear D gene. This CDR3 is built from 14 residues. Trimming removed 0 bases at V and 5 bases at J, with 13 bases between. Germline V lookup: CDR1 SQVTM, CDR2 ANQGSEA. In DNA, the CDR3 is TGCAGCGTTGAAGATCCACCAGTGGGTTATGGCTACACCTTC. Protein sequence: CSVEDPPVGYGYTF.

The rearrangement links TRBV4-1 to TRBJ2-7; 8 positions match TRBD1. The CDR3 totals 15 residues. The V and J ends lost 2 bases and 0 bases, in that order; junction bases with no gene match: 3. Germline CDR1 reads MGHRA; CDR2 reads YSYEKL. The CDR3 loop reads CASSQLDRGSYEQYF. The CDR3 DNA follows: TGCGCCAGCAGCCAACTCGACAGGGGCTCCTACGAGCAGTACTTC.

The chain joins TRBV11-2 to TRBJ2-1; 12 bases match TRBD2. The CDR3 consists of 16 residues. J gave up 4 bases and V 3 bases, and 4 bases lay outside the gene matches. Germline-derived CDR1 and CDR2 are SGHAT and FQNNGV. The CDR3 sequence is CASSFWTSGMYNEQFF. The CDR3 nucleotides are TGTGCCAGCAGCTTTTGGACTAGCGGGATGTACAATGAGCAGTTCTTC.

The rearrangement joins TRBV6-5 to TRBJ2-3; the D gene is possibly TRBD2 (5 bases). The ends were cut back, 1 base at V and 0 bases at J, with 11 bases in the middle. CDR1 MNHEY and CDR2 SVGAGI come from the germline V gene. This CDR3 has 16 residues. The CDR3: CASSYLRGGSTDTQYF. In DNA form, the CDR3 reads TGTGCCAGCAGTTACTTGCGCGGAGGTAGCACAGATACGCAGTATTTT.

In the case of this clone: Other nucleotide sequences from this sample produce the same CDR3. The V gene is TRBV20-1, the J gene TRBJ2-1; no definite D call. Trimming removed 2 bases from V and 8 bases from J, with 4 bases in between. CDR3 length: 10 residues. Germline V CDR1 and CDR2: DFQATT, SNEGSKA (reference sequence). CDR3 sequence: CSARSDEQFF. DNA for the CDR3: TGCAGTGCTAGATCTGATGAGCAGTTCTTC.

With respect to this clone: This specimen includes other DNA sequences encoding the same CDR3. The chain is built from TRBV19 and TRBJ1-1; D unclear. CDR3 length: 13 residues. Looked up from germline, CDR1 is LNHDA and CDR2 is SQIVND (reference sequence). V was cut by 3 bases and J by 1 base, with 6 bases left in between. The CDR3 DNA reads TGTGCCAGTAGTATTTGGGGGAACACTGAAGCTTTCTTT. It translates to CASSIWGNTEAFF.

J is TRBJ1-3 and V is TRBV5-8; D is ambiguous. CDR1 is SGHTS, CDR2 YDEGEE, per germline. CDR3 length equals 15 residues. V shed 0 bases and J shed 0 bases, with 7 bases lying between them. CDR3 DNA sequence: TGTGCCAGCAGCTTGGACGGCGTCTCTGGAAACACCATATATTTT. Its protein product is CASSLDGVSGNTIYF.

This clone appeared a few times. The rearrangement links TRBV30 to TRBJ1-1; D not resolved. Germline lookup yields CDR1 GTSNPN and CDR2 SVGIG (reference sequence). The CDR3 is 12 residues long. The V end was cut by 5 bases, the J end by 5 bases, with 12 bases between. The CDR3 nucleotides read TGTGCCTGGGACTATGGTGGGACTGAAGCTTTCTTT. Translated: CAWDYGGTEAFF.

CDR3 DNA sequence: TGTGCCAGCACACCCTCGATCTATCAGCCCCAGCATTTT. Amino acid sequence: CASTPSIYQPQHF. J is TRBJ1-5 and V is TRBV6-5; D is unresolved. V was trimmed by 7 bases and J by 5 bases, leaving 12 bases between them. The CDR3 is 13 residues long. Germline CDR1 and CDR2: MNHEY and SVGAGI.

The chain couples TRBV7-9 to TRBJ2-7; TRBD2 might be the D (5 bases). The CDR3 runs 12 residues. CDR1 is SEHNR, CDR2 FQNEAQ, per germline (reference sequence). V was pared by 2 bases and J by 5 bases, with 7 bases between. The CDR3 spells CASSLPGDEQYF. The DNA for the CDR3 is TGTGCCAGCAGCTTACCCGGGGACGAGCAGTACTTC.

This chain joins TRBV11-1 and TRBJ2-7; D is uncertain. Per the germline V gene, CDR1 is SGHAT and CDR2 is FQDESV (reference sequence). The V gene lost 1 base and the J gene lost 4 bases, with 5 bases spanning the gap. CDR3 length: 12 residues. CDR3 in amino acids: CASSLEGYEQYF. CDR3 sequence (DNA): TGTGCCAGCAGCTTAGAGGGTTACGAGCAGTACTTC.

The chain employs TRBV4-3 and TRBJ2-1, with TRBD2 matching over 9 bases. Losses at the gene ends were 1 base for V and 0 bases for J; bases not matched to a gene: 4. This CDR3 comprises 17 residues. Germline CDR1 LGHNA, CDR2 YSLEER. Written as DNA, the CDR3 is TGCGCCAGCAGCCAAGGACTAGCGGCAAGCTCCTACAATGAGCAGTTCTTC. Its translation is CASSQGLAASSYNEQFF.

This clone appeared once. This chain uses TRBV11-2 with TRBJ1-1, with TRBD1 as a possible D gene (6 bases). This CDR3 has 14 residues. Trimming took 3 bases from V and 3 from J, leaving 11 bases between them. The germline CDR1 and CDR2 sequences are SGHAT and FQNNGV. CDR3 sequence (DNA): TGTGCCAGCAGCTTGGTTCAGGGGTACACTGAAGCTTTCTTT. Protein: CASSLVQGYTEAFF.

V usage is TRBV7-9 and J usage is TRBJ2-5, with 8 positions matching TRBD1. The length of the CDR3 is 13 residues. The germline gives CDR1 SEHNR, CDR2 FQNEAQ (reference sequence). J lost 0 bases, V lost 8 bases, and 2 bases had no gene match. The CDR3 reads CASGDRYQETQYF. CDR3 DNA: TGTGCCAGCGGGGACAGGTACCAAGAGACCCAGTACTTC.

The rearrangement joins TRBV16 to TRBJ1-1, with D maybe TRBD1 (6 bases). The CDR3 runs 16 residues. Trimming cost V 4 bases and J 3 bases, with 18 bases left between them. Germline CDR1 is KGHSY and CDR2 is FQNENV. CDR3 coding DNA: TGTGCCAGCAGCCGATCGGTAGGGGGAGGGGACACTGAAGCTTTCTTT. Residues: CASSRSVGGGDTEAFF.

This chain links TRBV11-2 with TRBJ2-5; no clear D gene. Deletions cut 1 base from V and 1 base from J, with 10 bases between. Germline V gives CDR1 SGHAT, CDR2 FQNNGV. The CDR3 is 15 residues long. The CDR3 reads CASSLGVTSQETQYF. The DNA of the CDR3 is TGTGCCAGCAGCTTAGGGGTAACGTCCCAAGAGACCCAGTACTTC.

Note on this clone: Other DNA sequences of this sample code for an identical CDR3. J is TRBJ2-7 and V is TRBV4-3; possible D gene TRBD2, 5 bases. V gave up 0 bases and J gave up 2 bases, with 5 bases separating them. The germline V gene encodes CDR1 LGHNA and CDR2 YSLEER. CDR3 length equals 13 residues. In nucleotides, the CDR3 is TGCGCCAGCAGCCAAGACGGGACCTACGAGCAGTACTTC. Encoded protein: CASSQDGTYEQYF.

V and J are TRBV7-6 and TRBJ1-1; 8 nucleotides match TRBD1. Germline V gene lookup returns CDR1 SGHVS and CDR2 FNYEAQ. Trimming took 5 bases from V and 0 from J; bases not matched to a gene: 8. The length of the CDR3 is 16 residues. The CDR3 protein is CASSHTQGGMNTEAFF. As DNA, the CDR3 is TGTGCCAGCAGCCATACACAGGGGGGTATGAACACTGAAGCTTTCTTT.

The gene calls are TRBV19 and TRBJ1-4; D gene ambiguous. From germline, CDR1 is LNHDA and CDR2 SQIVND (reference sequence). The V end lost 4 bases, the J end lost 6 bases, and 12 bases lay between the germline ends. CDR3 length equals 14 residues. The CDR3 nucleotides are TGTGCCAGTAGTAGAGACCAGAGGGATGAAAAACTGTTTTTT. It is translated as CASSRDQRDEKLFF.

A word on this clone: Other nucleotide sequences in the sample specify the same CDR3. The chain is built from TRBV9 and TRBJ2-5; D gene uncertain. Trimming removed 3 bases from V and 2 bases from J, with 8 bases in between. This CDR3 has 13 amino acids. Germline V gene data show CDR1 as SGDLS and CDR2 as YYNGEE. CDR3 amino acids: CASSAGGQETQYF. The CDR3 DNA is TGTGCCAGCAGCGCGGGCGGTCAAGAGACCCAGTACTTC.

This chain links TRBV27 with TRBJ2-5, with D hard to call. The CDR3 length is 13 residues. The V and J ends lost 4 bases and 0 bases respectively, with 6 bases between them. Germline V lookup: CDR1 MNHEY, CDR2 SMNVEV (reference sequence). CDR3 in amino acids: CASSYTDQETQYF. The CDR3 DNA reads as TGTGCCAGCAGTTATACAGACCAAGAGACCCAGTACTTC.

The rearrangement joins TRBV5-8 to TRBJ1-2, with TRBD1 as a possible D gene (5 bases). V was clipped by 4 bases and J by 8 bases, with 18 bases between them. There are 14 residues in the CDR3. Looked up from germline, CDR1 is SGHTS and CDR2 is YDEGEE. This CDR3 reads CASSARQLFGGYTF. CDR3 in DNA: TGTGCCAGCAGCGCCCGACAGTTATTCGGCGGCTACACCTTC.

The chain joins TRBV7-9 to TRBJ2-7; D unclear. CDR1 and CDR2 from the germline V gene are SEHNR and FQNEAQ (reference sequence). V gave up 5 bases and J gave up 5 bases, with 10 bases separating them. The CDR3 is 12 amino acids. The CDR3 loop is CASSAKKDEQYF. The CDR3 region has the DNA TGTGCCAGCAGCGCGAAGAAGGACGAGCAGTACTTC.

This rearrangement joins TRBV5-6 to TRBJ2-3; D assignment may be TRBD1 or TRBD2 (5 bases each). V shed 5 bases and J shed 0 bases, with 13 bases lying between them. CDR3 length: 15 amino acids. CDR1 and CDR2 from the germline V gene are SGHDT and YYEEEE. In DNA form, the CDR3 reads TGTGCCAGCAGTCCTCTGTGGGACAGCACAGATACGCAGTATTTT. Its protein product is CASSPLWDSTDTQYF.

The rearrangement links TRBV9 to TRBJ2-2, with TRBD2 identical over 7 bases. J lost 5 bases, V lost 4 bases, and 14 bases had no gene match. Germline-derived CDR1 and CDR2 are SGDLS and YYNGEE. The CDR3 totals 17 residues. The CDR3 DNA reads as TGTGCCAGCAGCCCCACTCTGGCGGGAGTCGTTACCGGGGAGCTGTTTTTT. Translation gives CASSPTLAGVVTGELFF. Full variable domain (outside the CDR3, taken from reference TRBV9 and TRBJ2-2): DSGVTQTPKHLITATGQRVTLRCSPRSGDLSVYWYQQSLDQGLQFLIQYYNGEERAKGNILERFSAQQFPDLHSELNLSSLELGDSALYFCASSPTLAGVVTGELFFGEGSRLTVL.

The genes are TRBV13 and TRBJ2-1; 9 bases fit TRBD2. J lost 6 bases, V lost 5 bases, and 11 bases had no gene match. The germline V gene has CDR1 PRHDT and CDR2 FYEKMQ (reference sequence). The CDR3 loop spans 16 amino acids. CDR3 nucleotide sequence: TGTGCCAGCAGCGTGAGAAGCGGGGGGCCGCCCAATGAGCAGTTCTTC. Translating it yields CASSVRSGGPPNEQFF.

The chain joins TRBV9 to TRBJ2-1, with 10 bases matching TRBD2. CDR1 and CDR2 from the germline V gene are SGDLS and YYNGEE. V lost 3 bases to trimming and J lost 3 bases; unmatched junction nucleotides: 3. This CDR3 has 15 amino acids. DNA for the CDR3: TGTGCCAGCAGCGGTAGCGGGGGGTACTACAATGAGCAGTTCTTC. This translates into CASSGSGGYYNEQFF.

V usage is TRBV7-2 and J usage is TRBJ1-1; D gene unclear. The germline V gene has CDR1 SGHTA and CDR2 FQGNSA. Trimming pared 1 base from V and 8 bases from J, leaving 5 bases between. CDR3 size: 11 residues. In DNA form, the CDR3 reads TGTGCCAGCAGCTTAGGGCAGGAAGCTTTCTTT. Protein product: CASSLGQEAFF. The variable domain in full, with the rest retrieved from reference TRBV7-2 and TRBJ1-1, is GAGVSQSPSNKVTEKGKDVELRCDPISGHTALYWYRQSLGQGLEFLIYFQGNSAPDKSGLPSDRFSAERTGGSVSTLTIQRTQQEDSAVYLCASSLGQEAFFGQGTRLTVV.

This chain links TRBV6-6 with TRBJ2-7, with D unclear. The CDR3 totals 13 residues. In germline, CDR1 is MNHNY, CDR2 SVGAGI (reference sequence). Deletions cut 5 bases from V and 0 bases from J, with 8 bases between. The CDR3 reads CASSLIASYEQYF. The CDR3 bases are TGTGCCAGCAGTCTGATTGCCTCCTACGAGCAGTACTTC.